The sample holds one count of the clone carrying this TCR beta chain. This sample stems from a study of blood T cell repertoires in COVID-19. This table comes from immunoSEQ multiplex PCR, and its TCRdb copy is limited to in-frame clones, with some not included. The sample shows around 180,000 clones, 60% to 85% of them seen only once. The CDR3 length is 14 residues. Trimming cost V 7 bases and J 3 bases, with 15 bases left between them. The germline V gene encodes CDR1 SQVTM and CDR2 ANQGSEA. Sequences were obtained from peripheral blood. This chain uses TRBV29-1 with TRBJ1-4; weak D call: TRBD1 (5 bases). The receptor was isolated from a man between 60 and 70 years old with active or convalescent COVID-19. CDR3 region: CSAAGGSSNEKLFF. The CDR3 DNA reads TGCAGCGCCGCGGGGGGTTCGTCTAATGAAAAACTGTTTTTT.